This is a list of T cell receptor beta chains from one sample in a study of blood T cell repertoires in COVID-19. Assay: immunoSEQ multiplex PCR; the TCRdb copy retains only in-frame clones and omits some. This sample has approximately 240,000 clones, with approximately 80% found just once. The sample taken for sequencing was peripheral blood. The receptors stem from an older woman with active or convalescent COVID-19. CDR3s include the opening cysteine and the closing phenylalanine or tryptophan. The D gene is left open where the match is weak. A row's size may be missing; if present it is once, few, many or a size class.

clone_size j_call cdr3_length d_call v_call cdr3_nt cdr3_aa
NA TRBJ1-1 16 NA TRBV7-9 TGTGCCAGCAGAGTGCGGGGGACCCTGGGGAACACTGAAGCTTTCTTT CASRVRGTLGNTEAFF
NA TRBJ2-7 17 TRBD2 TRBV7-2 TGTGCCAGCAGCTTAGTAGCGGGAGGAAAAGTACTGTACGAGCAGTACTTC CASSLVAGGKVLYEQYF
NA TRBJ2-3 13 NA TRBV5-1 TGCGCCAGCAGCGTCCGTCGGACAGATACGCAGTATTTT CASSVRRTDTQYF
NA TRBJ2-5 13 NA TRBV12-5 TGTGCTAGTAGGCCAGACAACCAAGAGACCCAGTACTTC CASRPDNQETQYF
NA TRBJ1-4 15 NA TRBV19 TGTGCCAGTAGTCTTCAGACAGCACCTAATGAAAAACTGTTTTTT CASSLQTAPNEKLFF
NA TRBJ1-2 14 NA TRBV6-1 TGTGCCAGCAGTGAAGCGCAGGGCGGCTATGGCTACACCTTC CASSEAQGGYGYTF
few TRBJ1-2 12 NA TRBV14 TGTGCCAGCAGCCAAGGAACTCTTGGCTACACCTTC CASSQGTLGYTF
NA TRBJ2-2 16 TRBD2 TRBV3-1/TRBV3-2 TGTGCCAGCAGCCAACTTGCGGGAGAGTTAGCCGGGGAGCTGTTTTTT CASSQLAGELAGELFF
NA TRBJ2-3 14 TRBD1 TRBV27 TGTGCCAGCAGTTTCGGACAGGGGGCCACTACGCAGTATTTT CASSFGQGATTQYF
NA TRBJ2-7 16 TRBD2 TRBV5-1 TGCGCCAGCAGCTTGGGGGGCCTAGCGGAGAACTACGAGCAGTACTTC CASSLGGLAENYEQYF
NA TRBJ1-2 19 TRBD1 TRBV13 TGTGCCAGCAGCTTAGAGGGAGGCTTGGACAGGAGGGCTAACTATGGCTACACCTTC CASSLEGGLDRRANYGYTF
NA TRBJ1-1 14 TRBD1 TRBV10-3 TGTGCCATCAGTGAGTCCCAGGGGGGTACTGAAGCTTTCTTT CAISESQGGTEAFF
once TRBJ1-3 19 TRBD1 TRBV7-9 TGTGCCAGCAGGAAACAACCCTGGGGCAGGGGGTTCTCTGGAAACACCATATATTTT CASRKQPWGRGFSGNTIYF
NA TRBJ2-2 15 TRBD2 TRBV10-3 TGTGCCATATCACTTATAGCGGGAAACACCGGGGAGCTGTTTTTT CAISLIAGNTGELFF
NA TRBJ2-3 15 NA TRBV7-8 TGTGCCAGCAGCCGAGGGGCCGGCCCGGCAGATACGCAGTATTTT CASSRGAGPADTQYF
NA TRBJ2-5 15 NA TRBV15 TGTGCCACCAGCAGAGATCAGGGGTTCCAAGAGACCCAGTACTTC CATSRDQGFQETQYF
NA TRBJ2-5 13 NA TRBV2 TGTGCCAGCACCTCCCCGGACCGGGGGACCCAGTACTTC CASTSPDRGTQYF
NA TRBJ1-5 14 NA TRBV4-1 TGCGCCAGCAGCCCCCAGGGTAAGGATCAGCCCCAGCATTTT CASSPQGKDQPQHF
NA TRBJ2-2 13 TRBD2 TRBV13 TGTGCCTCTCAGCGGGAGAACACCGGGGAGCTGTTTTTT CASQRENTGELFF